The rows below give T cell receptor beta chains drawn from one sample of a study of CD8 T cells in ankylosing spondylitis. TCRdb reprocessed the 5' RACE reads via MiXCR and lists one record per CDR3 protein. This table has 250,000 to 400,000 distinct CDR3 sequences, 11% appearing once. Input material: blood, either unsorted or a sorted T cell fraction (not recorded which). The receptors originated from a female donor with ankylosing spondylitis or in good health (not recorded which). Each CDR3 is given with its conserved first and last residue.

V	J	CDR3
TRBV5-1	TRBJ2-7	CASRLDTYEQYF
TRBV20-1	TRBJ1-1	CSARGEGNTEAFF
TRBV12-3/TRBV12-4	TRBJ2-2	CASSSGRVTTGELFF
TRBV6-5	TRBJ2-7	CASREQGYEQYF
TRBV5-1	TRBJ1-1	CASRSHSTNTEAFF
TRBV5-1	TRBJ2-6	CASSLPGLATGANVLTF
TRBV5-1	TRBJ2-4	CASAGQGDIQYF
TRBV7-2	TRBJ2-2	CASSSPGPNTGELFF
TRBV14	TRBJ1-4	CASSQGGVRKLFF
TRBV20-1	TRBJ2-7	CSASRTRESSLANYEQYF
TRBV11-2	TRBJ2-7	CASSLVGTGSSGGYEQYF
TRBV2	TRBJ2-6	CTFSFQHGGQISGANVLTF
TRBV5-1	TRBJ2-7	CASSLFVGTGSYEQYF
TRBV10-3	TRBJ2-7	CAISASVGQLFYEQYF
TRBV4-2	TRBJ2-1	CASSQENEQFF
TRBV5-1	TRBJ1-1	CASSFVAREEAFF
TRBV7-2	TRBJ2-2	CASSPRGRHTGELFF
TRBV4-3	TRBJ2-1	CASSQELAGGLGDEQFF
TRBV29-1	TRBJ2-7	CSVGTSGYYEQYF
TRBV12-3/TRBV12-4	TRBJ2-3	CASSDRGPIDTQYF
TRBV7-6	TRBJ2-2	CASSPKGGPPQARDTGELFF